Listed below are T cell receptor beta chains from one sample, sequenced in a study of shared clonotypes between healthy human individuals. Assay: immunoSEQ multiplex PCR; the TCRdb copy retains only in-frame clones and omits some. The top ten hold 0.11% to 0.15% of the sample, which has more than 2,000,000 clones, around 94% seen once. The sequenced sample consisted of naive CD4+ T cells sorted from blood. All receptors derive from a man younger than 35 in good health. CDR3s include the opening cysteine and the closing phenylalanine or tryptophan. Fields, in order: clone size, J gene, V gene, D gene, CDR3 protein, CDR3 DNA. D genes are given only for firm matches. Not every row has a clone size; where given, it reads once, few, many or a size class.

clone size: once; J gene: TRBJ2-1; V gene: TRBV28; D gene: NA; CDR3 protein: CASISAANGQFF; CDR3 DNA: TGTGCCAGCATTTCGGCGGCCAACGGGCAGTTCTTC
clone size: NA; J gene: TRBJ2-7; V gene: TRBV15; D gene: TRBD1; CDR3 protein: CATSRGQGADEQYF; CDR3 DNA: TGTGCCACCAGCAGGGGACAGGGGGCTGACGAGCAGTACTTC
clone size: NA; J gene: TRBJ2-7; V gene: TRBV5-4; D gene: TRBD2; CDR3 protein: CASSTRTSGPYEQYF; CDR3 DNA: TGTGCCAGCAGCACACGGACTAGCGGTCCCTACGAGCAGTACTTC
clone size: few; J gene: TRBJ1-1; V gene: TRBV7-9; D gene: NA; CDR3 protein: CASSTQHLNTEAFF; CDR3 DNA: TGTGCCAGCAGCACCCAGCACCTGAACACTGAAGCTTTCTTT
clone size: NA; J gene: TRBJ2-2; V gene: TRBV9; D gene: TRBD2; CDR3 protein: CASSPRTSGNTGELFF; CDR3 DNA: TGTGCCAGCAGCCCTCGGACTAGCGGAAACACCGGGGAGCTGTTTTTT
clone size: NA; J gene: TRBJ1-4; V gene: TRBV5-1; D gene: NA; CDR3 protein: CASSLALAANEKLFF; CDR3 DNA: TGCGCCAGCAGCTTGGCCCTCGCAGCTAATGAAAAACTGTTTTTT
clone size: NA; J gene: TRBJ2-1; V gene: TRBV10-2; D gene: TRBD2; CDR3 protein: CASSTTGTSSEQFF; CDR3 DNA: TGCGCCAGCAGCACCACCGGGACTAGTTCTGAGCAGTTCTTC
clone size: NA; J gene: TRBJ1-5; V gene: TRBV7-9; D gene: NA; CDR3 protein: CASSLAGSGPQHF; CDR3 DNA: TGTGCCAGCAGCTTAGCCGGGAGTGGGCCCCAGCATTTT
clone size: NA; J gene: TRBJ2-2; V gene: TRBV7-2; D gene: NA; CDR3 protein: CASSPLGGTGELFF; CDR3 DNA: TGTGCCAGCAGTCCACTGGGGGGCACCGGGGAGCTGTTTTTT
clone size: once; J gene: TRBJ2-3; V gene: TRBV5-1; D gene: NA; CDR3 protein: CASSLGVGDTQYF; CDR3 DNA: TGCGCCAGCAGCTTGGGGGTTGGCGATACGCAGTATTTT
clone size: few; J gene: TRBJ1-6; V gene: TRBV10-1; D gene: NA; CDR3 protein: CASRKGYLDSPLHF; CDR3 DNA: TGCGCCAGCAGGAAAGGGTATTTGGACTCACCCCTCCACTTT
clone size: NA; J gene: TRBJ1-1; V gene: TRBV28; D gene: NA; CDR3 protein: CASSLDLQGTEAFF; CDR3 DNA: TGTGCCAGCAGTTTAGATCTCCAGGGCACTGAAGCTTTCTTT
clone size: NA; J gene: TRBJ2-7; V gene: TRBV6-1; D gene: NA; CDR3 protein: CASSVATTRGEQYF; CDR3 DNA: TGTGCCAGCAGCGTAGCAACGACCCGGGGCGAGCAGTACTTC
clone size: NA; J gene: TRBJ1-1; V gene: TRBV5-1; D gene: TRBD1; CDR3 protein: CASSLRQGRYTEAFF; CDR3 DNA: TGCGCCAGCTCACTTAGACAGGGGCGGTACACTGAAGCTTTCTTT
clone size: once; J gene: TRBJ2-5; V gene: TRBV19; D gene: TRBD2; CDR3 protein: CASSPRLAGLQETQYF; CDR3 DNA: TGTGCCAGTAGTCCCCGACTAGCCGGACTTCAAGAGACCCAGTACTTC
clone size: NA; J gene: TRBJ2-5; V gene: TRBV25-1; D gene: TRBD1; CDR3 protein: CASSHRGIGETQYF; CDR3 DNA: TGTGCCAGCAGCCACAGGGGAATCGGAGAGACCCAGTACTTC
clone size: NA; J gene: TRBJ2-2; V gene: TRBV7-9; D gene: NA; CDR3 protein: CASTSKDGPNTGELFF; CDR3 DNA: TGTGCCAGCACCTCTAAGGACGGCCCGAACACCGGGGAGCTGTTTTTT
clone size: NA; J gene: TRBJ2-7; V gene: TRBV6-5; D gene: TRBD2; CDR3 protein: CASSYSRRGGPDEQYF; CDR3 DNA: TGTGCCAGCAGTTACTCGCGGCGGGGGGGCCCCGACGAGCAGTACTTC
clone size: NA; J gene: TRBJ2-1; V gene: TRBV28; D gene: NA; CDR3 protein: CASSLPDSYNEQFF; CDR3 DNA: TGTGCCAGCAGTTTACCAGACTCCTACAATGAGCAGTTCTTC
clone size: NA; J gene: TRBJ2-4; V gene: TRBV5-1; D gene: TRBD2; CDR3 protein: CASSAGLAGGPFGSKNIQYF; CDR3 DNA: TGCGCCAGCAGCGCCGGACTAGCGGGAGGGCCGTTCGGGTCCAAAAACATTCAGTACTTC
clone size: few; J gene: TRBJ1-2; V gene: TRBV5-4; D gene: NA; CDR3 protein: CASSSNYGYTF; CDR3 DNA: TGTGCCAGCAGCTCTAACTATGGCTACACCTTC
clone size: NA; J gene: TRBJ2-2; V gene: TRBV10-1; D gene: NA; CDR3 protein: CASSAGSLNTGELFF; CDR3 DNA: TGCGCCAGCAGTGCTGGATCTTTGAACACCGGGGAGCTGTTTTTT
clone size: NA; J gene: TRBJ2-3; V gene: TRBV27; D gene: TRBD2; CDR3 protein: CASHASGRGIDTQYF; CDR3 DNA: TGTGCCAGCCATGCTAGCGGGAGAGGGATAGATACGCAGTATTTT
clone size: once; J gene: TRBJ2-1; V gene: TRBV10-3; D gene: NA; CDR3 protein: CAISQGNEQFF; CDR3 DNA: TGTGCCATCAGTCAGGGGAATGAGCAGTTCTTC
clone size: once; J gene: TRBJ2-7; V gene: TRBV29-1; D gene: NA; CDR3 protein: CSVDQGYEQYF; CDR3 DNA: TGCAGCGTTGACCAGGGTTACGAGCAGTACTTC
clone size: NA; J gene: TRBJ1-2; V gene: TRBV18; D gene: NA; CDR3 protein: CASSPSEDAGHTF; CDR3 DNA: TGTGCCAGCTCACCCTCCGAGGATGCGGGCCACACCTTC
clone size: once; J gene: TRBJ1-4; V gene: TRBV5-4; D gene: TRBD1; CDR3 protein: CASSPDRALGEKLFF; CDR3 DNA: TGTGCCAGCAGCCCCGACAGGGCTCTTGGTGAAAAACTGTTTTTT
clone size: NA; J gene: TRBJ2-7; V gene: TRBV7-2; D gene: TRBD1; CDR3 protein: CASSLSWGGTGSYEQYF; CDR3 DNA: TGTGCCAGCAGCCTGTCATGGGGCGGGACAGGGTCCTACGAGCAGTACTTC
clone size: NA; J gene: TRBJ2-1; V gene: TRBV2; D gene: NA; CDR3 protein: CASSPDYNEQFF; CDR3 DNA: TGTGCCAGCAGTCCTGATTACAATGAGCAGTTCTTC
clone size: NA; J gene: TRBJ2-1; V gene: TRBV6-1; D gene: TRBD1; CDR3 protein: CACSGGPYNEQFF; CDR3 DNA: TGTGCCTGCTCAGGGGGCCCCTACAATGAGCAGTTCTTC
clone size: NA; J gene: TRBJ2-1; V gene: TRBV11-2; D gene: TRBD2; CDR3 protein: CASSPISGRSDNEQFF; CDR3 DNA: TGTGCCAGCAGTCCCATTAGCGGGAGGAGCGACAATGAGCAGTTCTTC
clone size: NA; J gene: TRBJ2-3; V gene: TRBV15; D gene: NA; CDR3 protein: CATTKILTGISLSTDTQYF; CDR3 DNA: TGTGCCACCACCAAAATCCTTACAGGGATTTCTCTTAGCACAGATACGCAGTATTTT
clone size: NA; J gene: TRBJ1-2; V gene: TRBV6-5; D gene: NA; CDR3 protein: CASSYSSQGGTYGYTF; CDR3 DNA: TGTGCCAGCAGTTACTCGAGTCAGGGAGGCACCTATGGCTACACCTTC
clone size: NA; J gene: TRBJ2-7; V gene: TRBV6-1; D gene: TRBD1; CDR3 protein: CASGRTGKSSYEQYF; CDR3 DNA: TGTGCCAGCGGACGGACAGGGAAGAGCTCCTACGAGCAGTACTTC
clone size: NA; J gene: TRBJ2-2; V gene: TRBV2; D gene: NA; CDR3 protein: CASRLSGTGELFF; CDR3 DNA: TGTGCCAGCAGGCTTTCGGGCACCGGGGAGCTGTTTTTT
clone size: NA; J gene: TRBJ2-2; V gene: TRBV5-1; D gene: NA; CDR3 protein: CASMIQGLEHTGELFF; CDR3 DNA: TGCGCCAGCATGATTCAGGGACTCGAGCACACCGGGGAGCTGTTTTTT
clone size: NA; J gene: TRBJ2-3; V gene: TRBV10-3; D gene: NA; CDR3 protein: CAISVGQGGTDTQYF; CDR3 DNA: TGTGCCATCAGTGTCGGTCAGGGGGGAACAGATACGCAGTATTTT
clone size: few; J gene: TRBJ1-2; V gene: TRBV30; D gene: NA; CDR3 protein: CAWSVPPAMGGYTF; CDR3 DNA: TGTGCCTGGAGTGTACCCCCCGCGATGGGCGGCTACACCTTC
clone size: once; J gene: TRBJ2-1; V gene: TRBV10-1; D gene: NA; CDR3 protein: CASSATTGGEGNEQFF; CDR3 DNA: TGCGCCAGCAGCGCCACCACAGGGGGGGAGGGGAATGAGCAGTTCTTC
clone size: NA; J gene: TRBJ1-5; V gene: TRBV19; D gene: NA; CDR3 protein: CASSTLGQFSNQPQHF; CDR3 DNA: TGTGCCAGTAGTACCCTGGGACAATTTAGCAATCAGCCCCAGCATTTT
clone size: NA; J gene: TRBJ1-6; V gene: TRBV30; D gene: TRBD1; CDR3 protein: CAWSNDGTVYNSPLHF; CDR3 DNA: TGTGCCTGGAGCAACGATGGGACAGTCTATAATTCACCCCTCCACTTT
clone size: NA; J gene: TRBJ2-1; V gene: TRBV5-1; D gene: TRBD2; CDR3 protein: CASSLGGSVLDEQFF; CDR3 DNA: TGCGCCAGCAGCCTCGGGGGGAGCGTCCTGGATGAGCAGTTCTTC
clone size: NA; J gene: TRBJ2-3; V gene: TRBV7-7; D gene: NA; CDR3 protein: CASSRGGADTQYF; CDR3 DNA: TGTGCTAGCTCCAGGGGGGGGGCAGATACGCAGTATTTT
clone size: NA; J gene: TRBJ2-3; V gene: TRBV30; D gene: NA; CDR3 protein: CAWSAAYQRAADTQYF; CDR3 DNA: TGTGCCTGGAGTGCGGCCTACCAAAGAGCCGCAGATACGCAGTATTTT
clone size: NA; J gene: TRBJ1-4; V gene: TRBV5-1; D gene: TRBD1; CDR3 protein: CASSLEGQTNEKLFF; CDR3 DNA: TGCGCCAGCAGCTTGGAGGGACAGACTAATGAAAAACTGTTTTTT
clone size: NA; J gene: TRBJ2-2; V gene: TRBV11-3; D gene: NA; CDR3 protein: CASSLQGFGGELFF; CDR3 DNA: TGTGCCAGCAGCTTACAGGGTTTTGGCGGGGAGCTGTTTTTT
clone size: NA; J gene: TRBJ2-1; V gene: TRBV29-1; D gene: TRBD2; CDR3 protein: CSVEGGLNGYEQFF; CDR3 DNA: TGCAGCGTTGAAGGGGGACTAAACGGGTATGAGCAGTTCTTC
clone size: NA; J gene: TRBJ1-1; V gene: TRBV7-9; D gene: NA; CDR3 protein: CASSMDLNLHTEAFF; CDR3 DNA: TGTGCCAGCAGCATGGATCTTAACCTGCACACTGAAGCTTTCTTT
clone size: NA; J gene: TRBJ1-4; V gene: TRBV5-1; D gene: NA; CDR3 protein: CASSLVSPAANEKLFF; CDR3 DNA: TGCGCCAGCAGCTTGGTATCCCCAGCGGCTAATGAAAAACTGTTTTTT
clone size: NA; J gene: TRBJ1-5; V gene: TRBV6-6; D gene: TRBD1; CDR3 protein: CASSLTGDFLPQHF; CDR3 DNA: TGTGCCAGCAGCTTAACAGGGGACTTCTTACCCCAGCATTTT
clone size: NA; J gene: TRBJ2-7; V gene: TRBV11-2; D gene: NA; CDR3 protein: CASSALYGSSYEQYF; CDR3 DNA: TGTGCCAGCAGCGCATTATACGGTAGCTCCTACGAGCAGTACTTC